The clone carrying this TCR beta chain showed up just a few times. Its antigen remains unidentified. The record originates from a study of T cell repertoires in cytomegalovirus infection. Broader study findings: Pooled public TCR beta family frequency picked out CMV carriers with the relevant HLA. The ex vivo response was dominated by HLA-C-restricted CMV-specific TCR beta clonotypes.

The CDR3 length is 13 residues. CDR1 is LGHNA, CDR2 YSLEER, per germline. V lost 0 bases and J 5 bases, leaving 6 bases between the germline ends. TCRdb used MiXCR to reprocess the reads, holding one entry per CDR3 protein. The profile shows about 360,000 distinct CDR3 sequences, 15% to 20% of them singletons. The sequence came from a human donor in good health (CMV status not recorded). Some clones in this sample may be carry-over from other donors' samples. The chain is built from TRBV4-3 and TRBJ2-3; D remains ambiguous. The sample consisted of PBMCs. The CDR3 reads CASSQDLEDTQYF. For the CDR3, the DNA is TGCGCCAGCAGCCAAGATCTTGAAGATACGCAGTATTTT.